A selection of T cell receptor beta chains follows, all from one sample in a study of sequential checkpoint blockade in melanoma. Sequencing used immunoSEQ multiplex PCR; TCRdb keeps in-frame clones, though not all of them. The sample includes approximately 5,500 clones, 39% seen only once; the top ten take roughly 10%. The sample in question was tumor tissue (inferred from file names), obtained from a patient given nivolumab and ipilimumab in sequence. Source of these receptors: a human donor with melanoma. Each CDR3 is given without its conserved first and last residue.

v_gene	len	j_gene	CDR3aa
TRBV19	14	TRBJ2-1	ASSLYGISSYNEQF
TRBV11-3	13	TRBJ1-2	ASSLNQGGGFGYT
TRBV9	13	TRBJ2-3	ASSVATRHTDTQY
TRBV18	11	TRBJ2-5	ASSPPQGGTQY
TRBV11-3	13	TRBJ2-1	ASSLGREPYNEQF
TRBV30	12	TRBJ1-1	AWSGGPLNTEAF
TRBV6-8	10	TRBJ1-2	ASSTQYGGYT
TRBV6-8	10	TRBJ2-7	ASSPPGSAQF
TRBV11-3	13	TRBJ1-1	ASSLLSRAAYGAF
TRBV5-1	15	TRBJ1-4	ASSLRGQGALGEKLF
TRBV5-1	13	TRBJ2-5	ASSLTVGGQETQY
TRBV25-1	14	TRBJ2-5	ASSEHKKGQQETQY
TRBV11-3	15	TRBJ1-3	ASSSFRRDGAGNTIY
TRBV4-1	13	TRBJ1-3	ASSQDRGWGNTIY
TRBV23-1	11	TRBJ2-7	ASSQDERGEQY
TRBV18	13	TRBJ1-2	ASSPPTGIIYGYT
TRBV9	13	TRBJ1-2	ASSVGEGAVYGYT
TRBV28	10	TRBJ1-4	ASSLTNEKLF
TRBV7-5	13	TRBJ2-1	ASSLGQGAYNEQF
TRBV6-8	13	TRBJ2-7	ASSAKGDSSYEQY
TRBV7-4	11	TRBJ1-1	ASSQYSGSEAF
TRBV5-1	12	TRBJ2-5	ASSKLAGEETQY
TRBV6-8	13	TRBJ2-7	ASSLSGTVTYEQY
TRBV19	15	TRBJ2-1	ASSIALGQGHYNEQF
TRBV9	13	TRBJ2-7	ASSPGGTRDYEQY
TRBV28	16	TRBJ2-4	ASRTLAGGRGAKNIQY
TRBV28	15	TRBJ2-6	ASRIAGALSGANVLT
TRBV6-8	11	TRBJ2-5	ASSVTGRETQY
TRBV30	11	TRBJ1-5	AWSSHSNQPQH
TRBV11-3	15	TRBJ2-1	ASSWRLAGTSYNEQF
TRBV6-8	11	TRBJ2-3	ASSDGSRSTQY
TRBV19	16	TRBJ1-5	ASSVTQGFLVGNQPQH
TRBV6-8	13	TRBJ2-1	ASSRPGGHYNEQF
TRBV4-1	11	TRBJ2-3	ASSQDRGDTQY
TRBV22-1	16	TRBJ2-1	AISEIGGLSFVVDEQF
TRBV6-1	13	TRBJ1-5	ASSEGSRGNQPQH
TRBV14	12	TRBJ2-7	ASSQEEAIYEQY
TRBV25-1	14	TRBJ2-7	ASSEVVGTGVYEQY
TRBV12-5	14	TRBJ2-1	ASCKNQGLDYNEQF
TRBV12-5	11	TRBJ2-1	ASGLIGRNEQF
TRBV19	13	TRBJ1-2	ASRVQGPTNYGYT
TRBV6-1	13	TRBJ2-7	ASSEVGQGADEQY
TRBV6-8	13	TRBJ2-1	ASSVGGQGGYRRF
TRBV25-1	13	TRBJ2-5	ASSDPTGVRETQY
TRBV11-3	12	TRBJ1-1	ASSLTGLWTEAF
TRBV2	11	TRBJ1-5	ASSGQVPQPQH
TRBV5-1	15	TRBJ1-3	ASSLNLTGFSGNTIY
TRBV9	12	TRBJ2-3	ASSVAESLTSQY
TRBV28	14	TRBJ2-7	ASSYPGGRAINEQY
TRBV29-1	12	TRBJ1-1	SVEDPRTGSEAF
TRBV30	18	TRBJ2-5	AWSGFRGLAGEGSRETQY
TRBV29-1	13	TRBJ1-1	SVASGQGTITEAF
TRBV18	11	TRBJ1-2	ASSETGFGFYT
TRBV30	12	TRBJ2-5	AWSKGLTQETQY